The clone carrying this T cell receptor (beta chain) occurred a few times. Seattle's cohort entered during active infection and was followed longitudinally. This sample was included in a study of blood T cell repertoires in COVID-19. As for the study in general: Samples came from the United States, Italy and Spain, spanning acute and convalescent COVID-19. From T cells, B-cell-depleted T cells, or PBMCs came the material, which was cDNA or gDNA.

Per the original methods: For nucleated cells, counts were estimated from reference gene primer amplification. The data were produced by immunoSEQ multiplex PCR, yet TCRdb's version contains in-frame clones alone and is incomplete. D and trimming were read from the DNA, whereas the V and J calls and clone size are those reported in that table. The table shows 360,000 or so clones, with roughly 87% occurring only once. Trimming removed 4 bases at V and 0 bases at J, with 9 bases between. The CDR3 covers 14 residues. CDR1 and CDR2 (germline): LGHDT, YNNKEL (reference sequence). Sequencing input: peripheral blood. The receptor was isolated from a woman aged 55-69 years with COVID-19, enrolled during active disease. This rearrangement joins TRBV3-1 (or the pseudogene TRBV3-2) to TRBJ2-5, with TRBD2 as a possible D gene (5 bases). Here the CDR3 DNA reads TGTGCCAGCAGCCCCCCGGACTACCAAGAGACCCAGTACTTC. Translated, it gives CASSPPDYQETQYF.